This T cell receptor beta chain was retrieved from a study of read filtering for tumor transcriptome and immune sequencing. Study background: R-ISS stage counts were 8 for I, 15 to 20 for II, 6 or 7 for III. DNase treatment preceded whole-transcriptome library preparation.

This clonotype was detected many times. What it recognizes is unknown. V was cut by 2 bases and J by 3 bases, with 5 bases left in between. Germline-derived CDR1 and CDR2 are MDHEN and SYDVKM. The CDR3 spans 13 residues. Study-wide points: Approximately 82% of IR-seq clonotypes had a single read, yet these held about 3.6% of reads. Correlation between methods rose after single-read clonotypes were removed.

From around 440 ng of RNA, a library with molecular barcoded alpha/delta and beta/gamma adaptors was made. TCRdb passed the reads through MiXCR, listing each CDR3 protein once. Of about 93,000 distinct CDR3 sequences in the sample, around a fifth are singletons; the top ten hold more than 9.5%. This TCR was sampled from a donor at least 40 years old with multiple myeloma. The source material was a population of CD138-negative cells sorted from bone marrow. The chain is built from TRBV28 and TRBJ1-5; no definite D call. The CDR3 protein is CASSLGTNQPQHF. The DNA for the CDR3 is TGTGCCAGCAGTTTAGGAACCAATCAGCCCCAGCATTTT.